This TCR beta chain was retrieved from a study of blood T cells in healthy people across ages (dated by TCRdb to the mid-2010s). Regarding the complete study: Template switching captured roughly one uniquely barcoded TCR beta cDNA molecule per two T cells in model experiments. The donors were divided into four age groups: young (average roughly 15 years), middle-aged (around 37), aged (roughly 66) and long-lived (nearly 85). To avoid experimental bias, donors of different ages were randomly spread across the sequencing lanes. Two additional independent replicas of 1 million unique cDNA reads from the same blood draw were analyzed for two donors (one aged 18 to 30 and one aged 80 or older). To track age-related changes in TCR beta repertoire diversity, the study relied on deep sequencing normalized with unique cDNA molecular identifiers. Beyond this particular receptor, the publication reports: As age increased, observed TCR beta diversity per million T cells dropped in a roughly linear way, and a significant reduction was already evident by age about 40. Donor CMV infection status was unknown, potentially confounding age-related changes in expanded clonotypes. Estimates of total diversity from one million sequenced T cells were regarded as lower bounds and underestimates. Conclusive comparison of naive and antigen-experienced compartments was prevented by the profiling of bulk unsorted PBMCs. Compared with the aged group, more naive CD4+ T cells, fewer expanded clones and increased TCR diversity were shown by the long-lived group, suggesting age selection. A strong correlation was found between observed TCR beta diversity and the percentage of naive T cells measured by flow cytometry.

Receptor libraries were prepared by 5' RACE. The sequencer listed for this sample is Illumina HiSeq 2500. A second PCR of roughly 6 to 11 cycles was run with a J-beta primer mix and a sample-barcoded 5' primer. A template-switch 5' adaptor carrying 12 random nucleotides introduced a unique molecular identifier onto each TCR beta cDNA molecule. At least 2.5 million CDR3-containing paired-end reads were obtained from each sample. First-strand cDNA synthesis was performed from all RNA using the Mint cDNA synthesis kit, with priming by a TRBC-specific oligonucleotide. All cDNA was treated with uracil-DNA glycosylase and then went through a first 18-cycle PCR with the universal primers M1SS and BC2_uni_R. From the authors' description of their analysis: For normalization, 1 million high-quality reads were randomly selected from each sample, with every read carrying a distinct molecular identifier. Reads sharing molecular identifiers were discarded rather than binned into consensus sequences. MiTCR, with a Q25 quality threshold and the strictest error-elimination algorithm, was used for CDR3 identification, clonotype clustering and error correction. A nonparametric unseen species model with Euler transformation was used to estimate a lower bound on total TCR beta diversity. TCRdb took the public reads, trimmed them with fastp at Q25, ran MiXCR for clone calling and kept in-frame beta chains. A single entry per CDR3 protein holds the most common genes and DNA from its merged rows. The V and J calls and clone size are TCRdb's, not the authors'. For this sample the table gives approximately 1,100,000 distinct CDR3 sequences, of which less than 50% were detected only once. The ten largest clones add up to approximately 17% of the sample.

Details on this clonotype: Its antigen is still unknown. Per-base quality was not reported, and no clone a single base away is much larger than it.

The CDR3 runs 13 amino acids, cysteine and phenylalanine included. The retained sequence is limited to the CDR3, 39 bases, with the frame set at the first base. Sequences SGHAT (CDR1) and FQNNGV (CDR2) are obtained from the germline V gene. The approximately 41 donors, aged roughly 6 to 95 years, were systemically healthy Caucasian individuals from Russia. Each donor gave ten milliliters of peripheral blood, drawn into EDTA-treated Vacutainer tubes. Ficoll-Paque density-gradient centrifugation was used to isolate PBMCs, with at least 6 million obtained per sample. Trizol reagent was used to extract total RNA from PBMCs, with at least 5.5 micrograms per sample. Naive CD45RAhigh/CD27high T cell percentages were measured by flow cytometry on a PBMC aliquot from every donor.

Sequenced: blood. This sequence was found in a woman between 55 and 75 years old in good health. This sequence uses TRBV11-2 and TRBJ2-4; no D gene is confidently identified. Judging by the DNA end, TRBJ2-7 fits better; the J call may be wrong. The nucleotide sequence reads TGTGCCAGCAGCTCAACCTCCCGTCTCGAGCAGTACTTC. This encodes CASSSTSRLEQYF.